A selection of T cell receptor beta chains follows, all from one sample in a study of cytomegalovirus exposure and HLA in healthy donors. The protocol was immunoSEQ multiplex PCR, while the TCRdb copy is restricted to in-frame clones and leaves out a portion. The sample includes about 120,000 clones, 88% of them seen just once. The sample taken for sequencing was PBMCs. All receptors derive from a man aged 18-30 years in good health and CMV-seronegative. Both conserved end residues are part of each CDR3. Size tells how often a clone was seen (once, few, many) or the class of an expanded clone, and some rows leave it out.

clone_size	v_call	j_call	cdr3_aa
.	TRBV27	TRBJ2-2	CASSPGQGAPFWTGELFF
.	TRBV25-1	TRBJ1-2	CASSEMITGDGYTF
.	TRBV19	TRBJ1-2	CASKDLKGANYGYTF
.	TRBV4-1	TRBJ2-1	CASSQDPPASGTGPYNEQFF
.	TRBV5-6	TRBJ1-5	CASSFRQGVIKPQHF
.	TRBV5-1	TRBJ2-7	CASSFDILYEQYF
.	TRBV30	TRBJ1-1	CAWTSILDTEAFF
once	TRBV7-2	TRBJ2-4	CASFHRGGGLENIQYF
.	TRBV28	TRBJ1-1	CASTLNPGGVSTEAFF
.	TRBV19	TRBJ2-4	CASSGLGQPGMNIQYF
.	TRBV7-8	TRBJ2-7	CASSLFGYVRRISSYEQYF
.	TRBV4-1	TRBJ1-6	CASSSRTEGSPLHF
.	TRBV10-3	TRBJ2-7	CAISESSGSYEQYF
.	TRBV18	TRBJ2-3	CASSPAGSGTDTQYF
.	TRBV10-3	TRBJ2-7	CAISETLDEDPPGGRATYEQYF
.	TRBV5-4	TRBJ2-3	CASSSDRESTDTQYF
.	TRBV19	TRBJ1-5	CASTRTPSGNNQPQHF
.	TRBV4-1	TRBJ1-1	CASSQEDRSHTEAFF
few	TRBV7-9	TRBJ1-2	CASSLVADNYGYTF
many	TRBV6-5	TRBJ1-2	CASSLTDVYGYTF
.	TRBV27	TRBJ1-4	CASGVRQGVFGEKLFF
few	TRBV27	TRBJ2-2	CASSLGASTGELFF
.	TRBV9	TRBJ2-3	CASSASGTSGITDTQYF
.	TRBV5-5	TRBJ1-5	CASSLDRVEIRNQPQHF
.	TRBV6-1	TRBJ2-1	CASVERLWNEQFF
.	TRBV6-1	TRBJ1-4	CASSEGAYSNEKLFF